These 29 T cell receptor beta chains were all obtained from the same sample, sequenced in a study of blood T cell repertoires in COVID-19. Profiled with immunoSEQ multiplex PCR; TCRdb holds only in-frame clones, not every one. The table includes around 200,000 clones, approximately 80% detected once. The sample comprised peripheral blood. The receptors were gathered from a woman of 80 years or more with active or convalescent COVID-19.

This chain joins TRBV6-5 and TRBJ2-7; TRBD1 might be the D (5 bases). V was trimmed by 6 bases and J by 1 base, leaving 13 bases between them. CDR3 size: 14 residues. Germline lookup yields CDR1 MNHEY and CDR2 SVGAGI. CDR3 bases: TGTGCCAGCAGAGACCGACAGATTTCCTACGAGCAGTACTTC. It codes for CASRDRQISYEQYF.

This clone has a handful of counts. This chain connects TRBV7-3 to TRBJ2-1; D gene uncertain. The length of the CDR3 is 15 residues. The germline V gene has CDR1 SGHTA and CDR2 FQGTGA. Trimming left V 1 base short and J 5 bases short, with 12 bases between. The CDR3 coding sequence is TGTGCCAGCAGCTTAAGGAACGTAGCCAACAATGAGCAGTTCTTC. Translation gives CASSLRNVANNEQFF. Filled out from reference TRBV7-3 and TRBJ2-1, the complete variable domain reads GAGVSQTPSNKVTEKGKYVELRCDPISGHTALYWYRQSLGQGPEFLIYFQGTGAADDSGLPNDRFFAVRPEGSVSTLKIQRTERGDSAVYLCASSLRNVANNEQFFGPGTRLTVL.

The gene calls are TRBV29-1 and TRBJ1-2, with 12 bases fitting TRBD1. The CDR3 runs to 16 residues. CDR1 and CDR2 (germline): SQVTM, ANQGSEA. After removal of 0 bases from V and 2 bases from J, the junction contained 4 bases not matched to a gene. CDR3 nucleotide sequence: TGCAGCGTTGAAGATCGGGACAGGGGGCGCAACTATGGCTACACCTTC. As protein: CSVEDRDRGRNYGYTF.

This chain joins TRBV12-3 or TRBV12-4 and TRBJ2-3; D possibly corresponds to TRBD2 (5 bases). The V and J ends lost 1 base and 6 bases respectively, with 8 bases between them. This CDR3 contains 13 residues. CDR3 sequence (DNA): TGTGCCAGCAGTTTAGGAGGGTCGGATACGCAGTATTTT. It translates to CASSLGGSDTQYF.

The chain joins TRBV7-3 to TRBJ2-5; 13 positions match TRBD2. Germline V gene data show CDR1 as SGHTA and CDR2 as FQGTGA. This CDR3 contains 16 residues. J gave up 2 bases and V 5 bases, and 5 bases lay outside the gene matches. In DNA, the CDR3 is TGTGCCAGCAGCCAGGGACTAGCGGGAAGGCAAGAGACCCAGTACTTC. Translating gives CASSQGLAGRQETQYF.

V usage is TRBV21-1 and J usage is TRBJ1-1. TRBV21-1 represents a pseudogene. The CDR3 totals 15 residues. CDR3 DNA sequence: TGTGCCAGCACCCGAGGGTTCAAGAGGAACACTGAAGCTTTCTTT. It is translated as CASTRGFKRNTEAFF.

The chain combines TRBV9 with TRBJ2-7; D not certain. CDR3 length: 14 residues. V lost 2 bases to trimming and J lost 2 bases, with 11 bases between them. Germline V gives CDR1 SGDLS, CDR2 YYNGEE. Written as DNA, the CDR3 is TGTGCCAGCAGCGTTTCCCTAGGTGCCTACGAGCAGTACTTC. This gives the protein CASSVSLGAYEQYF.

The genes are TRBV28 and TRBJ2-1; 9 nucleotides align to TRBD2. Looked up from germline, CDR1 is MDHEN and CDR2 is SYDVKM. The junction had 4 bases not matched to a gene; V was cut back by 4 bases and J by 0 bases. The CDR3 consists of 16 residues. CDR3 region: CASSSIAGDSYNEQFF. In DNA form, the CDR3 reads TGTGCCAGCAGTTCGATAGCGGGGGACTCCTACAATGAGCAGTTCTTC.

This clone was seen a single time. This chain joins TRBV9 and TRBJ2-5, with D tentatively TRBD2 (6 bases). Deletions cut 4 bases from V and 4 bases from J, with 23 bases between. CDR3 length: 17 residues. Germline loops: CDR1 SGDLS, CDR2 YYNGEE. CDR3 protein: CASSPRLWDSGRETQYF. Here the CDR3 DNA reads TGTGCCAGCAGCCCCCGTCTCTGGGACTCGGGTCGAGAGACCCAGTACTTC.

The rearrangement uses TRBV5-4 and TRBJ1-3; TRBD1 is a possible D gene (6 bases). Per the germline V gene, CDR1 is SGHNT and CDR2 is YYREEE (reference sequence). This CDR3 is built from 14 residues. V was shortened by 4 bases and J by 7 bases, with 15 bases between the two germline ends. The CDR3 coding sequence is TGTGCCAGCAGCCGTCGGGGGGACACGAACACCATATATTTT. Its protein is CASSRRGDTNTIYF.

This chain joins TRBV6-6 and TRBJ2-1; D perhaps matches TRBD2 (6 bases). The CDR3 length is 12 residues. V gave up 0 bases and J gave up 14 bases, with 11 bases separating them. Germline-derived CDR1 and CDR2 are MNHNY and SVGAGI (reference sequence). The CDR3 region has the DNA TGTGCCAGCAGTTACTCGGGGACTGTAGAGTTCTTC. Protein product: CASSYSGTVEFF.

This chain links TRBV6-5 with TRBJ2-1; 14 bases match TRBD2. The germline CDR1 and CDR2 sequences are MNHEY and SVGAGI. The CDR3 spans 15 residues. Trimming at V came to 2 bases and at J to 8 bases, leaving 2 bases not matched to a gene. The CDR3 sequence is CASSYGTSGSYEQFF. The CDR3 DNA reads TGTGCCAGCAGTTACGGGACTAGCGGGAGCTATGAGCAGTTCTTC.

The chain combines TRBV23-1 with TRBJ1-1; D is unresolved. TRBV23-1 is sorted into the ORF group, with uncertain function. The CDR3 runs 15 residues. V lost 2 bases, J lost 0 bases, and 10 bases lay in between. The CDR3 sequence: CASSQTTHMNTEAFF. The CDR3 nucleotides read TGCGCCAGCAGTCAAACGACACACATGAACACTGAAGCTTTCTTT.

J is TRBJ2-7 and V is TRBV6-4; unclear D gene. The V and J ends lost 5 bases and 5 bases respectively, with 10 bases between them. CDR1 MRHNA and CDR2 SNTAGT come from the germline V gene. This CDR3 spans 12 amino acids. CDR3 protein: CASSTRPNEQYF. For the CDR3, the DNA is TGTGCCAGCAGTACGAGGCCAAACGAGCAGTACTTC.

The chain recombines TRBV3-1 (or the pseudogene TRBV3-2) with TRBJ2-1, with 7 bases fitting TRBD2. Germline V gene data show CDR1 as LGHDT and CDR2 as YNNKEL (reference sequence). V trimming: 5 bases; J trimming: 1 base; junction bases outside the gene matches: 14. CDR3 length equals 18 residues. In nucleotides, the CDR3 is TGTGCCAGCAGCGAAGTATTTGGCGGCGGGGGTTCCTACAATGAGCAGTTCTTC. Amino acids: CASSEVFGGGGSYNEQFF.

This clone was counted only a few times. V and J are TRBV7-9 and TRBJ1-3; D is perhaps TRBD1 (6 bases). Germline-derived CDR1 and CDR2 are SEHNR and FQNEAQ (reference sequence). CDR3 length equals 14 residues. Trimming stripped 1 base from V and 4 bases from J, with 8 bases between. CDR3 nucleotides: TGTGCCAGCAGCTTAGGAGGGGGAGGAAACACCATATATTTT. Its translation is CASSLGGGGNTIYF.

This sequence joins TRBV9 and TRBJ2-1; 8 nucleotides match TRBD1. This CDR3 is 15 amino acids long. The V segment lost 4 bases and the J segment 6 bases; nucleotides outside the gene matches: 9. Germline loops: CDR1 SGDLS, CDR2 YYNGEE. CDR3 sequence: CASSPQGVVANEQFF. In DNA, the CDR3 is TGTGCCAGCAGCCCACAGGGGGTAGTTGCCAATGAGCAGTTCTTC. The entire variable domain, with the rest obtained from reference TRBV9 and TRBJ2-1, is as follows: DSGVTQTPKHLITATGQRVTLRCSPRSGDLSVYWYQQSLDQGLQFLIQYYNGEERAKGNILERFSAQQFPDLHSELNLSSLELGDSALYFCASSPQGVVANEQFFGPGTRLTVL.

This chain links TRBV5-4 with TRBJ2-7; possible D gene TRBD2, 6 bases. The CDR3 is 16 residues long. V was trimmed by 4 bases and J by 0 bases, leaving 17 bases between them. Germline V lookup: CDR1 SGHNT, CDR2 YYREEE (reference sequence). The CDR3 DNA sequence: TGTGCCAGCAGCCCCGCGGAGGAGGGATCCTCCTACGAGCAGTACTTC. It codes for CASSPAEEGSSYEQYF.

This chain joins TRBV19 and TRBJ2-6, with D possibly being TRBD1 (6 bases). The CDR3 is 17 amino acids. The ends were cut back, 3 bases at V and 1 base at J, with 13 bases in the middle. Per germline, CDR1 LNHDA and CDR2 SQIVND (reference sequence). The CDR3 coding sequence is TGTGCCAGTAGTATTTCAGGGGCCTTATCTGGGGCCAACGTCCTGACTTTC. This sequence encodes CASSISGALSGANVLTF.

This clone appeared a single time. In DNA, the CDR3 is TGTGCCTGGAGTCACTGGACAGATGGGGACGAAAAACTGTTTTTT. Translated, it gives CAWSHWTDGDEKLFF. The chain has TRBV30 and TRBJ1-4, with a tentative D call TRBD1 (6 bases). V shed 2 bases and J shed 8 bases, with 18 bases lying between them. This CDR3 has 15 residues. Germline CDR1 reads GTSNPN; CDR2 reads SVGIG (reference sequence).

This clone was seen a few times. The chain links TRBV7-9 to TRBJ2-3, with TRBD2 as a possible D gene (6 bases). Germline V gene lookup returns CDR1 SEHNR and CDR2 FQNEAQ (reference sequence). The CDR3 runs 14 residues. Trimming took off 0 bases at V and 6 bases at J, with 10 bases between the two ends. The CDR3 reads CASSLALGGDTQYF. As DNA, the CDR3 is TGTGCCAGCAGCTTAGCCCTAGGAGGGGATACGCAGTATTTT.

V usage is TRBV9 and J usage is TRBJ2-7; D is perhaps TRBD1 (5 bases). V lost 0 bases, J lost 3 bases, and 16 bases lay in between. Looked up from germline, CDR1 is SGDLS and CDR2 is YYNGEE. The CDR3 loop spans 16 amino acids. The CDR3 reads CASSVEPGMGIYEQYF. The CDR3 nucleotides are TGTGCCAGCAGCGTAGAGCCAGGGATGGGCATCTACGAGCAGTACTTC.

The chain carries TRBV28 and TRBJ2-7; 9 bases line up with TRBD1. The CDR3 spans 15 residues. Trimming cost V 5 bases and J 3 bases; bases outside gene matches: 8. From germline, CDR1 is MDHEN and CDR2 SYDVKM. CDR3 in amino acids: CASSTSGTGNYEQYF. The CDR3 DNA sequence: TGTGCCAGCAGTACCAGCGGGACAGGGAACTACGAGCAGTACTTC.

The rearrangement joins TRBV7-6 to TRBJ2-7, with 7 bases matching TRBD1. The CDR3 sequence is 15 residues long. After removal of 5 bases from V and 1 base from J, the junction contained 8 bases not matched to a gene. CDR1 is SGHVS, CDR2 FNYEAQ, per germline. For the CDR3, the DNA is TGTGCCAGCAGCCAAGGGGGCGCTTCGTCCTACGAGCAGTACTTC. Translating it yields CASSQGGASSYEQYF.

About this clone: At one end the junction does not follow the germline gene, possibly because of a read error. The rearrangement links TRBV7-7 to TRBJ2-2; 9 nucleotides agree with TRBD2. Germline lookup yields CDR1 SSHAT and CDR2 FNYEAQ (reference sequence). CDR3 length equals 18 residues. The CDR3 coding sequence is TGTGCTAGCAGCCCCTCAATTAGACTAGCGGCGAACACCGGGGAGCTGTTTTTT. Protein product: CASSPSIRLAANTGELFF.

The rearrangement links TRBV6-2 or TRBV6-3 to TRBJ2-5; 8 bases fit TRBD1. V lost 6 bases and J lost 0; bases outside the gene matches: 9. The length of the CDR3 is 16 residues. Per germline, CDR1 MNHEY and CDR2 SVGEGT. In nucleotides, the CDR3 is TGTGCCAGCAGCAGAAGCCGACAGGGGTACCAAGAGACCCAGTACTTC. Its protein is CASSRSRQGYQETQYF.

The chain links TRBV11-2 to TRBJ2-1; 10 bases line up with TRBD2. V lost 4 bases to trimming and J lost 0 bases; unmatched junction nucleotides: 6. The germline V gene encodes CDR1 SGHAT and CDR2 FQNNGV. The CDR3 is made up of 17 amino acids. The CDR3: CASSSPVAGGSYNEQFF. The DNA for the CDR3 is TGTGCCAGCAGCTCCCCGGTAGCGGGGGGCTCCTACAATGAGCAGTTCTTC.

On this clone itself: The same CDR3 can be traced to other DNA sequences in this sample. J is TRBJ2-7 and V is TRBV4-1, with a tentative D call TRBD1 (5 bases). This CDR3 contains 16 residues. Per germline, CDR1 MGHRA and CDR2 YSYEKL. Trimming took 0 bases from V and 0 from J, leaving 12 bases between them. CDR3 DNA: TGCGCCAGCAGCCAAGATTCTGCGGACACCTCCTACGAGCAGTACTTC. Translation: CASSQDSADTSYEQYF.

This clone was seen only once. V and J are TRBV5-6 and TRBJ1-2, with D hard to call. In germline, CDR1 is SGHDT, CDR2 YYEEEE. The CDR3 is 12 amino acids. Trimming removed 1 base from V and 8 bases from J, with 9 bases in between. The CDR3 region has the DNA TGTGCCAGCAGCTTGAGAGGTGCGGGCTACACCTTC. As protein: CASSLRGAGYTF.